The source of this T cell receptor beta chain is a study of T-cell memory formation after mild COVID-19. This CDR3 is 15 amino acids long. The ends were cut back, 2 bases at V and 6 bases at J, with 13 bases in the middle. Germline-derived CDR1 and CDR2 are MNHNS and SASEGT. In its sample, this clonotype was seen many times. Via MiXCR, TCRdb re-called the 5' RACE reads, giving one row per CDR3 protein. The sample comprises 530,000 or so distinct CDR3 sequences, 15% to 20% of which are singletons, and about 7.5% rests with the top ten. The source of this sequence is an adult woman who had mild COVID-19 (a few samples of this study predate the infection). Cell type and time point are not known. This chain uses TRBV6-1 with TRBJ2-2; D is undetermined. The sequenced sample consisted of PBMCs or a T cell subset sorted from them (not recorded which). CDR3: CASSETSGESGELFF. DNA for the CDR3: TGTGCCAGCAGTGAAACCTCTGGGGAATCCGGGGAGCTGTTTTTT.